The T cell receptor beta chain described here comes from a study of T-cell reconstitution after alpha-beta-depleted transplantation in children. Findings of the study overall: After one year, T-cell counts and TCRbeta diversity mostly came from new T cells. Reports say that about two months after transplant, the alpha-beta T cells came out of several hundred graft clones that had expanded. Surviving recipient cells, namely T cells and thymic progenitors, were the source of high day-60 TCRbeta diversity in some patients.

Preparation of the TCRbeta library involved a method that used unique molecular identifiers. TCRdb itself ran the PCR reads through MiXCR, one entry per CDR3 protein. The sample holds about 980,000 distinct CDR3 sequences, about 30% seen once. This clonotype was seen a few times. What it recognizes is unknown. The CDR3 totals 16 residues. Germline CDR1 and CDR2: MNHNS and SASEGT. V shed 4 bases and J shed 5 bases, with 20 bases lying between them. This chain uses TRBV6-1 with TRBJ1-1, with TRBD1 as a possible D gene (6 bases). This clonotype was obtained from a boy under three years old who had a stem cell transplant for SCID, so the T cells may come from the graft donor. The source was PBMCs, mostly from graft donor cells, collected 360 days after TCRalphabeta/CD19-depleted stem cell transplant. The DNA for the CDR3 is TGTGCCAGCAGTGGCCCCAGGTTAGGGGGGAAGACTGAAGCTTTCTTT. Protein: CASSGPRLGGKTEAFF.